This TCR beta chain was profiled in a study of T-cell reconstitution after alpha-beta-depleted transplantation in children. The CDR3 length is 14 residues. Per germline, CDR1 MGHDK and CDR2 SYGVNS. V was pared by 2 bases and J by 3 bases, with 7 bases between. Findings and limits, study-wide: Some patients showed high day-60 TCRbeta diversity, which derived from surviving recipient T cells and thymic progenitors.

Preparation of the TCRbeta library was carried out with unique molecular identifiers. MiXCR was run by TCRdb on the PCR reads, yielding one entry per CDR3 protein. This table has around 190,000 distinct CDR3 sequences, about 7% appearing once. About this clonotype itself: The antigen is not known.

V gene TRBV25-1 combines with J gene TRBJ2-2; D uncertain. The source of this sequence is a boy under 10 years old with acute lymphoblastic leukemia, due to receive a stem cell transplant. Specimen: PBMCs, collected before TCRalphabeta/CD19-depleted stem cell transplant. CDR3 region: CASSEGSYTGELFF. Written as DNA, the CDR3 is TGTGCCAGCAGTGAAGGGTCTTACACCGGGGAGCTGTTTTTT.